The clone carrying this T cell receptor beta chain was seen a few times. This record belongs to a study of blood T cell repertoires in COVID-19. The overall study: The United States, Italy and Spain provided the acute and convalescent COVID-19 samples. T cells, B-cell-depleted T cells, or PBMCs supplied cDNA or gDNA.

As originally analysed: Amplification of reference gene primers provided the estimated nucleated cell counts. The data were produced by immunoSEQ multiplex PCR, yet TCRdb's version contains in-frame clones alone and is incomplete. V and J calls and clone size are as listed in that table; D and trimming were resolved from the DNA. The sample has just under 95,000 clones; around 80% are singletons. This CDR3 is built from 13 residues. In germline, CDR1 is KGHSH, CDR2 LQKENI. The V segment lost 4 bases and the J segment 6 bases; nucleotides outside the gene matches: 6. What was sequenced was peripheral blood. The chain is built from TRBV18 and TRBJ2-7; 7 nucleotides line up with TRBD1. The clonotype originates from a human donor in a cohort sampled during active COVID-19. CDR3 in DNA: TGTGCCAGCTCACTGGGGACAGTCGCCGAGCAGTACTTC. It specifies CASSLGTVAEQYF.